The clone carrying this T cell receptor beta chain appeared many times. Its specificity is not known. CDR1 is MGHDK, CDR2 SYGVNS, per germline. The CDR3 loop spans 12 amino acids. V lost 7 bases and J lost 6, with 9 bases in between. RNA transcripts were the source from which TCR beta CDR3 regions were amplified. A first-round RT-PCR used HTBI primers, followed by a second-round multiplex PCR. In TCRdb, the multiplex PCR reads were re-called with MiXCR into one record per CDR3 protein. In the table there are 740,000 or so distinct CDR3 sequences, 35% to 50% of which are singletons. The data are from a study of Graves' ophthalmopathy and Graves' hyperthyroidism. Overall study context: Specimen type is peripheral blood, obtained at initial diagnosis before any treatment. Study-level points and caveats: Using a 13-signature model, the authors split ophthalmopathy from stable hyperthyroidism, with 85% to 90% sensitivity and approximately 80% specificity.

Other autoimmune disease, uncontrolled infection, pregnancy and lactation led to exclusion. It was on clinical symptoms, serum thyroxine, TRAb, thyroid ultrasound and orbital computed tomography that diagnosis relied. J is TRBJ2-2 and V is TRBV25-1, with D perhaps matching TRBD2 (5 bases). The source material was peripheral blood. This clonotype was obtained from an adult man with Graves' ophthalmopathy. The CDR3 coding sequence is TGTGCCAGCACCGTCGGGGCCGGGGAGCTGTTTTTT. This encodes CASTVGAGELFF.